This T cell receptor (beta chain) emerged from a study of blood T cell repertoires in COVID-19. This CDR3 has 15 amino acids. Profiling relied on immunoSEQ multiplex PCR, and the TCRdb table lists in-frame clones only, not all of them. The table shows about 160,000 clones, with approximately 80% occurring only once. Symptom resolution, clearance, or two negative PCRs marked the recovered donors of Cohort 3. The specimen was PBMCs or T cells enriched from blood (not recorded which). This chain uses TRBV21-1 with TRBJ2-7; the D call TRBD1 from the table was never checked on the DNA. TRBV21-1 has pseudogene status. This receptor was identified in a man in his forties who had recovered from COVID-19. CDR3 in amino acids: CASSVPGQGAQEQYV. The CDR3 DNA follows: TGTGCCAGCAGCGTACCGGGACAGGGGGCGCAAGAGCAGTACGTC.